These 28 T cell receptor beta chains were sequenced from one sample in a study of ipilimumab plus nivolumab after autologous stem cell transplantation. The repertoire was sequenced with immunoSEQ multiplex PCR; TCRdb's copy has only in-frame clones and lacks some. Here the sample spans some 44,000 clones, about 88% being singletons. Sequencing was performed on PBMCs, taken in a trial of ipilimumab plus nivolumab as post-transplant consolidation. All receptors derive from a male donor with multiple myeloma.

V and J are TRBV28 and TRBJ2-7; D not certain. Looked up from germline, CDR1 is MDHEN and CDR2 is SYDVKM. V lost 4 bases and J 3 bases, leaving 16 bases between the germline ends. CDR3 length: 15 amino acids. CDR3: CASSSPGSTIYEQYF. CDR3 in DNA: TGTGCCAGCAGTTCCCCCGGCAGCACCATCTACGAGCAGTACTTC.

CDR3 nucleotide sequence: TGTGCCAGCACCTTGACGGGACAGGGGGTAAGGGAGCAGTTCTTC. Translating gives CASTLTGQGVREQFF. The chain recombines TRBV27 with TRBJ2-1; 11 bases fit TRBD1. The CDR3 contains 15 residues. V trimming: 7 bases; J trimming: 10 bases; junction bases outside the gene matches: 12. Germline CDR1 is MNHEY and CDR2 is SMNVEV (reference sequence).

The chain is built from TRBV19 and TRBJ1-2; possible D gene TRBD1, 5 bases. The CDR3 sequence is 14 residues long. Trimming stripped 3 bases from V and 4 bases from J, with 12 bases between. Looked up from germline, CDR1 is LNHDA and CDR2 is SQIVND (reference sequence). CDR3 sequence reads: CASSIFDSAYGYTF. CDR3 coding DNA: TGTGCCAGTAGTATCTTCGACAGTGCCTATGGCTACACCTTC.

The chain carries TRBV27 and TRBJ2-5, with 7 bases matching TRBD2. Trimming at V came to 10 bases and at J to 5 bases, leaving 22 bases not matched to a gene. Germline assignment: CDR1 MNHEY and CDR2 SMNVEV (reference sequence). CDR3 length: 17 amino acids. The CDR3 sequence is CATRKSWWGGVRETQYF. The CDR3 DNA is TGTGCCACCCGAAAGAGTTGGTGGGGGGGAGTAAGGGAGACCCAGTACTTC.

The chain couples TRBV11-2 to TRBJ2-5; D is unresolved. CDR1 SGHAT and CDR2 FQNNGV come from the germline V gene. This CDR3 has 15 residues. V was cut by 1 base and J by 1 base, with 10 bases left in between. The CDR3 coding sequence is TGTGCCAGCAGCTTAGGCGCAGGCCGCCAAGAGACCCAGTACTTC. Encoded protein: CASSLGAGRQETQYF.

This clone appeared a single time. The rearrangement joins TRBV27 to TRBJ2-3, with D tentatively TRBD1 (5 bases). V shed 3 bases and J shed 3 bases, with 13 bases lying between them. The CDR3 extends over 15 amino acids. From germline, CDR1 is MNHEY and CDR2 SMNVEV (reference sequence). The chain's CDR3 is CASSLRRVNTDTQYF. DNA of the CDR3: TGTGCCAGCAGTTTGCGCAGGGTGAATACAGATACGCAGTATTTT.

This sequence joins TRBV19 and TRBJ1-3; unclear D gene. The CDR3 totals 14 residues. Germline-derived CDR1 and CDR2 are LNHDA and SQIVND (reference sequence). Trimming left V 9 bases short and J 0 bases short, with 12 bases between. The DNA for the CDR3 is TGTGCCAGCAAACTTTGGGACTCTGGAAACACCATATATTTT. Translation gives CASKLWDSGNTIYF.

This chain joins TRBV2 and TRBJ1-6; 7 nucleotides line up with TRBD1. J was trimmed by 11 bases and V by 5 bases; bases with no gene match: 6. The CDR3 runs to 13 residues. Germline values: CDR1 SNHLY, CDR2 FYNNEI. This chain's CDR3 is CASSQRQGTPLHF. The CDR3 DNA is TGTGCCAGCAGTCAGAGACAGGGAACACCCCTCCACTTT.

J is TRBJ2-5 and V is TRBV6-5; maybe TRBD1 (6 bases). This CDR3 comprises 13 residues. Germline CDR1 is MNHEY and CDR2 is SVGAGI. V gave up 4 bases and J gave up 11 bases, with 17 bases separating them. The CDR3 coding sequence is TGTGCCAGCAGTTCCTCCCAGACAGGCCAGCAGTACTTC. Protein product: CASSSSQTGQQYF.

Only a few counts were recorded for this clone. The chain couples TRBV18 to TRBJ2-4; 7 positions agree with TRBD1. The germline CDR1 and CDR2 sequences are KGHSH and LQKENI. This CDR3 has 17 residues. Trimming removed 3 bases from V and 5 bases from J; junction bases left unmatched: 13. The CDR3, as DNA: TGTGCCAGCTCACCCGACAGGGTCACGGTGGACGAAAACATTCAGTACTTC. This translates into CASSPDRVTVDENIQYF. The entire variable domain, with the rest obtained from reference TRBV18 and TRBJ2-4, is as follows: NAGVMQNPRHLVRRRGQEARLRCSPMKGHSHVYWYRQLPEEGLKFMVYLQKENIIDESGMPKERFSAEFPKEGPSILRIQQVVRGDSAAYFCASSPDRVTVDENIQYFGAGTRLSVL.

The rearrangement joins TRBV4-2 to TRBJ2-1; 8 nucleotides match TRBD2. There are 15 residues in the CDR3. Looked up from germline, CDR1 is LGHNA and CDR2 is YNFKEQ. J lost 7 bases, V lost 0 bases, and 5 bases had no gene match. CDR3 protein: CASSQETGGANEQFF. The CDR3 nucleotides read TGTGCCAGCAGCCAAGAAACGGGAGGGGCGAATGAGCAGTTCTTC.

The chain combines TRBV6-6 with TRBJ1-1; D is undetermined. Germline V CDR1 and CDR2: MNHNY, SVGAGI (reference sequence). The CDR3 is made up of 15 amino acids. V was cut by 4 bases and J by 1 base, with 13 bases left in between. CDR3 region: CASSFPVAGNTEAFF. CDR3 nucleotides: TGTGCCAGCAGTTTCCCAGTTGCTGGGAACACTGAAGCTTTCTTT.

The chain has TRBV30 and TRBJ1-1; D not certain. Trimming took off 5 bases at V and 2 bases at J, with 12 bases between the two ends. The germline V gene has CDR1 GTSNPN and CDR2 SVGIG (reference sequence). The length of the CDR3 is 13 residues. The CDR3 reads CAWGLDRNTEAFF. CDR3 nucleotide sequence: TGTGCCTGGGGGCTGGATAGAAACACTGAAGCTTTCTTT.

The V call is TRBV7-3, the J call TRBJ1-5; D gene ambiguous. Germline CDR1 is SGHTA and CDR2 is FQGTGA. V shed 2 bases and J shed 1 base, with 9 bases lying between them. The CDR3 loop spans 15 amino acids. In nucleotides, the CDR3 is TGTGCCAGCAGCTTAGGCAGATCCAGCAATCAGCCCCAGCATTTT. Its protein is CASSLGRSSNQPQHF.

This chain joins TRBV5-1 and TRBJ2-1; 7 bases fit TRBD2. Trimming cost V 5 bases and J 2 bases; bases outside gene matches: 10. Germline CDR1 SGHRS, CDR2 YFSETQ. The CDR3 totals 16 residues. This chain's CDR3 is CASRGAGGGAYNEQFF. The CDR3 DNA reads TGCGCCAGCAGAGGGGCTGGCGGGGGAGCCTACAATGAGCAGTTCTTC.

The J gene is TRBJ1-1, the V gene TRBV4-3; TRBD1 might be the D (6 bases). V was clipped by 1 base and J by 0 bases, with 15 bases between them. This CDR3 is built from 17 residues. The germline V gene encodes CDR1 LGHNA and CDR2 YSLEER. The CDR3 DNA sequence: TGCGCCAGCAGCCAAGTAGGAACGAGGGGGGTGAACACTGAAGCTTTCTTT. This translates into CASSQVGTRGVNTEAFF.

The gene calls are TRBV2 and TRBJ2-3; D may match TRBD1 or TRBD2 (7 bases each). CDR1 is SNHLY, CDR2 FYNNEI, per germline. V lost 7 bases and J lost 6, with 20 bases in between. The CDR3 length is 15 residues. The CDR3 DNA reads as TGTGCCAGCATGGGAGGGGGCATTCGACGGGATACGCAGTATTTT. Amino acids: CASMGGGIRRDTQYF. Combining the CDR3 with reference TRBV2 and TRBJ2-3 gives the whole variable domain EPEVTQTPSHQVTQMGQEVILRCVPISNHLYFYWYRQILGQKVEFLVSFYNNEISEKSEIFDDQFSVERPDGSNFTLKIRSTKLEDSAMYFCASMGGGIRRDTQYFGPGTRLTVL.

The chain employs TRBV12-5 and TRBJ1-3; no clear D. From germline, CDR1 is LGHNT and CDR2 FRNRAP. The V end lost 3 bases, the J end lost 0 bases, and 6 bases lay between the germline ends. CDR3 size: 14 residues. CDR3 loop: CASGFGPSGNTIYF. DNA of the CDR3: TGTGCTAGTGGTTTCGGTCCCTCTGGAAACACCATATATTTT.

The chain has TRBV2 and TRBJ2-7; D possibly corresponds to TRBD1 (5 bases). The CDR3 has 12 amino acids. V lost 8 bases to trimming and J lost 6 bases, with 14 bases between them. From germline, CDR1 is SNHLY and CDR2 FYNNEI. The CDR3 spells CASRQGSSEQYF. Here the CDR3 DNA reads TGTGCCAGCCGGCAGGGATCCAGCGAGCAGTACTTC. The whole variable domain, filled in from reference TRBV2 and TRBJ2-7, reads EPEVTQTPSHQVTQMGQEVILRCVPISNHLYFYWYRQILGQKVEFLVSFYNNEISEKSEIFDDQFSVERPDGSNFTLKIRSTKLEDSAMYFCASRQGSSEQYFGPGTRLTVT.

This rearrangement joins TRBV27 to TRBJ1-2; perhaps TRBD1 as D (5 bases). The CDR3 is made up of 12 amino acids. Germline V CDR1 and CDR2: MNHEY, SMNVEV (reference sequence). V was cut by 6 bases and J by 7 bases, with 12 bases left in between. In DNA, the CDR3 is TGTGCCAGCAGCAGGGAGGGTTCTGGCTACACCTTC. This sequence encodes CASSREGSGYTF.

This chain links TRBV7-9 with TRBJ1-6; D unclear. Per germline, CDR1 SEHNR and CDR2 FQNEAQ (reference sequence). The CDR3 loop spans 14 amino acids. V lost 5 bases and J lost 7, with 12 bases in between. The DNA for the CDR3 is TGTGCCAGCAGCGATCCGGGGTCCAATTCACCCCTCCACTTT. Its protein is CASSDPGSNSPLHF.

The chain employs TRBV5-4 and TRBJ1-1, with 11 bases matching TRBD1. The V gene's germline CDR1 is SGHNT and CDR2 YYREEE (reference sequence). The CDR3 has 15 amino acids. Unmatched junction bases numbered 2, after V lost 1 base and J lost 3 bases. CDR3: CASSLRTGGDTEAFF. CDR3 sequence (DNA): TGTGCCAGCAGCTTGCGGACAGGGGGCGACACTGAAGCTTTCTTT. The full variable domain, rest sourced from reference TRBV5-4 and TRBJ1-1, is ETGVTQSPTHLIKTRGQQVTLRCSSQSGHNTVSWYQQALGQGPQFIFQYYREEENGRGNFPPRFSGLQFPNYSSELNVNALELDDSALYLCASSLRTGGDTEAFFGQGTRLTVV.

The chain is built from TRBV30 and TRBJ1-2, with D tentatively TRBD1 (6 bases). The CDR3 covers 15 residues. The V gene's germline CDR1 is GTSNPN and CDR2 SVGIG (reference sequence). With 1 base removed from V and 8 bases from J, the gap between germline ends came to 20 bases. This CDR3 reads CAWSEGLGAPRGYTF. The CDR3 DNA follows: TGTGCCTGGAGTGAGGGGCTGGGGGCACCTAGGGGCTACACCTTC.

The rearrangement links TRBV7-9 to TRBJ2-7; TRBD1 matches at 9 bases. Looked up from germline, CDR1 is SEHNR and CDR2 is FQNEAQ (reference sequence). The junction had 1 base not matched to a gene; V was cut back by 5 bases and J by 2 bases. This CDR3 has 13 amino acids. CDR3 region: CASSGTGPYEQYF. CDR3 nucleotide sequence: TGTGCCAGCAGCGGGACAGGGCCCTACGAGCAGTACTTC.

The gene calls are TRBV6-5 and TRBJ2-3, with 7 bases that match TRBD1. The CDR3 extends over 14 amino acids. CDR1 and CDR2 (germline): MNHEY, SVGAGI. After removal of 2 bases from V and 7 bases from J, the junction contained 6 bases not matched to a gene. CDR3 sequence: CASSYDRDSYTQYF. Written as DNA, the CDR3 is TGTGCCAGCAGTTACGACCGGGACAGTTATACGCAGTATTTT.

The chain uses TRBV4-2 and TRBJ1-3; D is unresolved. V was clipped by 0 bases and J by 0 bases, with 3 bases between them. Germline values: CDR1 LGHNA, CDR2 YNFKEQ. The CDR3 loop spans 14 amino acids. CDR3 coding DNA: TGTGCCAGCAGCCAAGAGAGCTCTGGAAACACCATATATTTT. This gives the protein CASSQESSGNTIYF.

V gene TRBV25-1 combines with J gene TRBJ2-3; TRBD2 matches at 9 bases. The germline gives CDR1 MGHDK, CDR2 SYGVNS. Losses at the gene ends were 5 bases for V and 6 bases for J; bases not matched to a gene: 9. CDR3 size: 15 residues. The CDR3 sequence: CASSRGSSGTDTQYF. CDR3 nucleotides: TGTGCCAGCAGTAGAGGATCTAGCGGGACGGATACGCAGTATTTT.

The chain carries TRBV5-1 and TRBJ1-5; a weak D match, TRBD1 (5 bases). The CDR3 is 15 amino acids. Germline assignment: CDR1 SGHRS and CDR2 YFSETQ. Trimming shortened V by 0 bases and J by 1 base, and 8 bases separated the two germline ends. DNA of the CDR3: TGCGCCAGCAGCTTGGCGGGGCGCAGCAATCAGCCCCAGCATTTT. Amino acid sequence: CASSLAGRSNQPQHF.